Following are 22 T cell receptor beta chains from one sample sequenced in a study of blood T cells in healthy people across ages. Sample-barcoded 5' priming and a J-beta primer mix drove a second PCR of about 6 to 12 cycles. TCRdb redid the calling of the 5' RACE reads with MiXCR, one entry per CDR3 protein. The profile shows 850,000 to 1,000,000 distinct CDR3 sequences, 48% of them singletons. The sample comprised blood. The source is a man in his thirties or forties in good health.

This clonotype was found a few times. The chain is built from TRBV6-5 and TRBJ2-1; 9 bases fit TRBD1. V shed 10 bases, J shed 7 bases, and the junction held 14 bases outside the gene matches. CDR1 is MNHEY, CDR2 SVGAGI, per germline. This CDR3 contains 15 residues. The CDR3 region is CATQWGTGIKNEQFF. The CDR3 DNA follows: TGTGCCACCCAGTGGGGGACAGGGATTAAGAATGAGCAGTTCTTC.

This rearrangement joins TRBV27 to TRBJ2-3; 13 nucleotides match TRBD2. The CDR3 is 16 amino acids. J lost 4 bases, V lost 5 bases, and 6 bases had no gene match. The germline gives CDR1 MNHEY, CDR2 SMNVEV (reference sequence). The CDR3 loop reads CASSPLAGGLADTQYF. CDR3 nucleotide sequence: TGTGCCAGCAGTCCACTAGCGGGGGGGCTCGCAGATACGCAGTATTTT.

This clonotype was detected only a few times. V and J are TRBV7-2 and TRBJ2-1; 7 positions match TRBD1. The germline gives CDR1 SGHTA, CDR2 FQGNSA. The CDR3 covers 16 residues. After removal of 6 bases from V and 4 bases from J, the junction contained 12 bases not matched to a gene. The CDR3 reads CASRSPGTEIYNEQFF. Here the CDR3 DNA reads TGTGCCAGCAGGTCCCCCGGGACAGAGATATACAATGAGCAGTTCTTC.

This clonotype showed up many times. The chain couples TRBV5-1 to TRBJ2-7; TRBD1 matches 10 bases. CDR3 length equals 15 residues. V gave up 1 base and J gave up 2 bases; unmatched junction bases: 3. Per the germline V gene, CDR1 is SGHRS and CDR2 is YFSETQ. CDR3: CASSLSGQGAYEQYF. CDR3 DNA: TGCGCCAGCAGCTTGAGTGGACAGGGGGCCTACGAGCAGTACTTC.

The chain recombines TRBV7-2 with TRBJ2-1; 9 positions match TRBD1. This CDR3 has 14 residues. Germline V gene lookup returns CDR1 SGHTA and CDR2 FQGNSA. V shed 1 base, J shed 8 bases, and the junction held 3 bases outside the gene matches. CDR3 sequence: CASSLGGQGHEQFF. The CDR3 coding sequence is TGTGCCAGCAGCTTAGGGGGACAGGGCCATGAGCAGTTCTTC.

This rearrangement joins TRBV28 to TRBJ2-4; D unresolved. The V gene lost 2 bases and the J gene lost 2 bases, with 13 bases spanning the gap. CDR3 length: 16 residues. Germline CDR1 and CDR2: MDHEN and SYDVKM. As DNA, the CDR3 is TGTGCCAGCAGTTTAGTCCAGATCCAAACCAAAAACATTCAGTACTTC. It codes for CASSLVQIQTKNIQYF.

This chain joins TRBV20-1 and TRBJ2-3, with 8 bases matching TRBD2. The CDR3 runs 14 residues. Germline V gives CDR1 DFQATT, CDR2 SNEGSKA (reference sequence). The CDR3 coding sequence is TGCAGCGTACCCCCGGGGGGGCCCGCAGATACGCAGTATTTT. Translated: CSVPPGGPADTQYF.

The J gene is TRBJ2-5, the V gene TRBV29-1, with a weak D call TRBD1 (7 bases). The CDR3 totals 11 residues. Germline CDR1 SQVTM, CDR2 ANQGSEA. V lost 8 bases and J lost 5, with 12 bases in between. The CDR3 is CSMTGRETQYF. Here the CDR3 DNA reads TGCAGCATGACAGGGAGGGAGACCCAGTACTTC.

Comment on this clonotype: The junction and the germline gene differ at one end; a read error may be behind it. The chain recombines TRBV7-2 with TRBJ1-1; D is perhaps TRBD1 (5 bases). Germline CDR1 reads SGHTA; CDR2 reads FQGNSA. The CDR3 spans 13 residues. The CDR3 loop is CASSLGRRDQAFF. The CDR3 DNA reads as TGTGCCAGTAGCTTAGGGAGACGGGACCAAGCTTTCTTT. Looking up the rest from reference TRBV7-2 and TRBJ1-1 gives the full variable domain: GAGVSQSPSNKVTEKGKDVELRCDPISGHTALYWYRQSLGQGLEFLIYFQGNSAPDKSGLPSDRFSAERTGGSVSTLTIQRTQQEDSAVYLCASSLGRRDQAFFGQGTRLTVV.

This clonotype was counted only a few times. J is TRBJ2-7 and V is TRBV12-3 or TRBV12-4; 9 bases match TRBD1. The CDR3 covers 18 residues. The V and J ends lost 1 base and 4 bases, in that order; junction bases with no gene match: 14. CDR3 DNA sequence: TGTGCCAGCAGTTTAGGCCCAATGACAGGGGGAATGTCGTACGAGCAGTACTTC. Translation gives CASSLGPMTGGMSYEQYF.

The CDR3, as DNA: TGCAGTGCTGGGGGGGATTCCGTTAACTATGGCTACACCTTC. Residues: CSAGGDSVNYGYTF. The chain combines TRBV20-1 with TRBJ1-2; tentative D call: TRBD1 (5 bases). This CDR3 is 14 amino acids long. The germline V gene has CDR1 DFQATT and CDR2 SNEGSKA (reference sequence). Trimming left V 5 bases short and J 1 base short, with 14 bases between.

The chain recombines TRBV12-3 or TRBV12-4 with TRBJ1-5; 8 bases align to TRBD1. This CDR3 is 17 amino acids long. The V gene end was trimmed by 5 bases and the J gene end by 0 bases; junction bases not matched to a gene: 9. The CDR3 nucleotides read TGTGCCAGCAGTCCCGGACAGGGCGTAAGTAGCAATCAGCCCCAGCATTTT. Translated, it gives CASSPGQGVSSNQPQHF.

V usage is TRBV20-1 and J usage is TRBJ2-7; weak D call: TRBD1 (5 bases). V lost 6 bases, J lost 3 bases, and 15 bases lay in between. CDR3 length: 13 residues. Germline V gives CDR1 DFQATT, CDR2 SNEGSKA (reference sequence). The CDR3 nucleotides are TGCAGTGCCGATATTGACAGAAACTACGAGCAGTACTTC. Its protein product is CSADIDRNYEQYF.

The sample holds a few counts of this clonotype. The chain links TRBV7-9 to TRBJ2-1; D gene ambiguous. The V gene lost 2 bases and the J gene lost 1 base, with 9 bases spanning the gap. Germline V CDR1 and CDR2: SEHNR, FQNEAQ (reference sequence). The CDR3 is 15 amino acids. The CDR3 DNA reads TGTGCCAGCAGCTTATTCCTAGTTTCCTACAATGAGCAGTTCTTC. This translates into CASSLFLVSYNEQFF.

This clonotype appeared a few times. CDR3 loop: CASSLPLGTDTQYF. The CDR3 coding sequence is TGTGCCAGCAGCTTACCTCTGGGGACAGATACGCAGTATTTT. The rearrangement joins TRBV5-5 to TRBJ2-3; D is unclear. CDR3 length equals 14 residues. In germline, CDR1 is SGHKS, CDR2 YYEKEE (reference sequence). V lost 2 bases to trimming and J lost 3 bases, with 10 bases between them.

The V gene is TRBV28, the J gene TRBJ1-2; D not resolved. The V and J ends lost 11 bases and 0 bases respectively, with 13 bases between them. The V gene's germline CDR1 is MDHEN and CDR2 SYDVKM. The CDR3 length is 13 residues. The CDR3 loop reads CAVLSSTNYGYTF. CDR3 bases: TGTGCCGTGCTCAGTAGTACTAACTATGGCTACACCTTC.

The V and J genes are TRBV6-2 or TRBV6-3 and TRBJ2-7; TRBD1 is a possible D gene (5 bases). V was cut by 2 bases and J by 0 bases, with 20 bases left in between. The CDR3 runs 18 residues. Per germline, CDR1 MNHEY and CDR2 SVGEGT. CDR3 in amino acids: CASSYTTGGAVSSYEQYF. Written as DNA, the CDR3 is TGTGCCAGCAGTTACACAACCGGTGGGGCAGTGAGCTCCTACGAGCAGTACTTC.

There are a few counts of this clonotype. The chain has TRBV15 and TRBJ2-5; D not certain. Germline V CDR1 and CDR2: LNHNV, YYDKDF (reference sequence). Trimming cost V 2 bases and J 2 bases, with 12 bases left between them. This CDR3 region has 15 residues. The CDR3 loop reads CATSRRAAGQETQYF. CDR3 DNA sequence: TGTGCCACCAGCAGAAGGGCGGCTGGGCAAGAGACCCAGTACTTC.

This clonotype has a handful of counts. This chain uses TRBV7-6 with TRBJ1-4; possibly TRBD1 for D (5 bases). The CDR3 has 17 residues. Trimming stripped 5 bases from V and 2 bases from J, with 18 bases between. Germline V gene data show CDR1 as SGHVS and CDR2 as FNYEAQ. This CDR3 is CASSPSRAGRTNEKLFF. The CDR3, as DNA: TGTGCCAGCAGCCCCAGTCGGGCAGGGCGGACTAATGAAAAACTGTTTTTT.

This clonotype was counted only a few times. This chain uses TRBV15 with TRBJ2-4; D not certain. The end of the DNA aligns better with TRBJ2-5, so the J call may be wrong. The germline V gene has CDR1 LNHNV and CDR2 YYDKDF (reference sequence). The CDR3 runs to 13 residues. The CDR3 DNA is TGTGCCACCAGCACTAAAGATCGTGAGACCCAGTACTTC. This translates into CATSTKDRETQYF.

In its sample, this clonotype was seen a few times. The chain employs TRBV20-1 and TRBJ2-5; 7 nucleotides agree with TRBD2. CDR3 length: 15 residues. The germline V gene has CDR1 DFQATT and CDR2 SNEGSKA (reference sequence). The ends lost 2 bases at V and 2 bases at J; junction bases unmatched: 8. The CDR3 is CSARSGTTKQETQYF. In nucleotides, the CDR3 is TGCAGTGCTAGATCCGGGACTACGAAACAAGAGACCCAGTACTTC.

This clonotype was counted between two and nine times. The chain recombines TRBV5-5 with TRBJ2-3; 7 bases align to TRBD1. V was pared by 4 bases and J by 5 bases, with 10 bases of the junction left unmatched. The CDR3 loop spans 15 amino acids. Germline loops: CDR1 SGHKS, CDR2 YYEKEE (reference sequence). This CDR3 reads CASSVQGPRGDTQYF. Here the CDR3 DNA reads TGTGCCAGCAGCGTACAGGGGCCCAGAGGAGATACGCAGTATTTT.